This paragraph reports one TCR beta chain. This clonotype has ten or more counts. It lacks a known antigen. No clone much larger than this one lies a single base away; base qualities are absent. This specimen comes from a study of T cells in Graves' hyperthyroidism and ophthalmopathy (dated by TCRdb to between 2018 and 2021). About the full investigation: Peripheral blood samples were taken at the time of initial diagnosis, prior to any treatment. To identify TCR V-J signatures that set the groups apart, the researchers used a discovery cohort of 100 patients, made up of 43 with Graves' ophthalmopathy and some 55 with stable Graves' hyperthyroidism. Prospective prediction of ophthalmopathy was tested in an independent validation cohort consisting of some 18 hyperthyroidism patients and over 15 patients who later progressed to ophthalmopathy. For training and testing, the 100 or so patients in the discovery cohort were randomly divided in a 7:3 ratio. In addition, the study compared T-cell repertoires in thyroid tissue and in blood from six Graves' hyperthyroidism patients. Following sampling, methimazole starting at 30 mg daily was given to hyperthyroidism patients, and high-dose intravenous methylprednisolone was given to ophthalmopathy patients. TCR Vbeta CDR3 sequencing of 120 to 150 peripheral blood samples (under 45 ophthalmopathy, about 80 hyperthyroidism and roughly 17 progressor patients) is reported in the paper. Beyond this particular receptor, the publication reports: Most expanded thyroid clonotypes (frequency above 0.001) were also found in blood, which suggests that blood repertoires may mirror thyroid immune responses. No statistical method was used to set the sample size in advance, and investigators knew the group allocation. In cross-validation, a model built on a 13 V-J signature told ophthalmopathy apart from stable hyperthyroidism with approximately 90% sensitivity and about 81% specificity, and in testing the same model reached 80%/75%. In validation, progression to ophthalmopathy was predicted by the model with approximately 67% sensitivity and roughly 76% specificity, a median of roughly 6.4 months before onset.

Amplification of TCR beta CDR3 regions was carried out from RNA transcripts. The TCR CDR3 was subjected to a first round of RT-PCR using the HTBI primer set and the Qiagen OneStep RT-PCR kit. A second multiplex PCR round built the libraries, followed by size selection and purification. Libraries were sequenced paired-end with 100 bp reads on an Illumina HiSeq2000. Under the source paper's analysis protocol: SOAPnuke was used to process the raw data, removing reads that contained adapters or uncalled bases, had a mean Phred below 15, or lacked an exact match to the constant primer or identifier. COPE v1.2.5 was used to merge the high-quality paired reads, and each unique nucleotide sequence was defined as a clonotype. MiTCR v1.1 was used to align clonotypes to the IMGT TRBV, TRBD and TRBJ reference segments. Only V-J combinations with frequency above 0.0001, covering about 99% of repertoires, were analysed. A TCS score was defined as the ratio of F50 (clonal expansion) to E x V (chaos), with BLOSUM62-based TCRdist applied between CDR3 peptides within each V-J. Welch's t-statistics and random forest reduced 500 to 550 V-J features to 10 to 15, which were used in a naive Bayes classifier (R e1071). TCRdb trimmed the raw reads at Q25, called clones with MiXCR and kept productive beta chains. Each CDR3 protein appears once, grouped with its most common genes and DNA. These V and J calls originate from TCRdb's pipeline instead of the authors' own analysis. In this sample the table shows a few hundred thousand distinct CDR3 sequences, 15% to 19% of which occur a single time. About 7% of the sample comes from the top ten.

A patient counted as having stable Graves' hyperthyroidism if no progression to ophthalmopathy occurred over 18 months of follow-up. Hyperthyroidism patients were newly diagnosed, with disease duration under 2 months, and aged 18 to 65 years. The study excluded patients with uncontrolled infections, other autoimmune diseases, pregnancy or lactation. Diagnoses relied on clinical symptoms, serum thyroxine and TRAb, thyroid ultrasound and orbital computed tomography. PBMCs were separated from roughly 10 ml of fresh peripheral blood using Ficoll-Paque density gradient centrifugation. Total RNA was extracted with Trizol reagent, and quality was checked on an Agilent 2100 Bioanalyzer. CDR3 length: 15 amino acids, cysteine to phenylalanine. Of the read, only the CDR3 DNA is kept; its 45 bases are in frame from base 1. Germline trimming amounts to 5 bases on V and 2 bases on J, with 6 as the count of junction bases outside the gene matches. CDR1 and CDR2 are drawn from the germline V gene: MNHNS, SASEGT.

Sequenced: blood. The sequence was obtained from a woman in her twenties or thirties with Graves' hyperthyroidism. This chain is built from TRBV6-1 and TRBJ1-2; 9 central bases correspond to TRBD1. The bases read TGTGCCAGCAGTCTCAGGACAGGGGCCAACTATGGCTACACCTTC. It codes for CASSLRTGANYGYTF.